The source of this T cell receptor beta chain is a study of technical replicates of blood from a few donors. TCRdb keeps only in-frame clones here, not all; method: immunoSEQ multiplex PCR. This table has around 68,000 clones, under 98% appearing once. V was clipped by 5 bases and J by 1 base, with 12 bases between them. The germline gives CDR1 MNHEY, CDR2 SMNVEV (reference sequence). The CDR3 covers 14 residues. Sequencing used T cells isolated from PBMCs. This rearrangement joins TRBV27 to TRBJ2-7, with TRBD1 as a possible D gene (6 bases). The source is a human donor in good health. In nucleotides, the CDR3 is TGTGCCAGCAGTCCTCGACAGGAATCCTACGAGCAGTACTTC. Amino acid sequence: CASSPRQESYEQYF.